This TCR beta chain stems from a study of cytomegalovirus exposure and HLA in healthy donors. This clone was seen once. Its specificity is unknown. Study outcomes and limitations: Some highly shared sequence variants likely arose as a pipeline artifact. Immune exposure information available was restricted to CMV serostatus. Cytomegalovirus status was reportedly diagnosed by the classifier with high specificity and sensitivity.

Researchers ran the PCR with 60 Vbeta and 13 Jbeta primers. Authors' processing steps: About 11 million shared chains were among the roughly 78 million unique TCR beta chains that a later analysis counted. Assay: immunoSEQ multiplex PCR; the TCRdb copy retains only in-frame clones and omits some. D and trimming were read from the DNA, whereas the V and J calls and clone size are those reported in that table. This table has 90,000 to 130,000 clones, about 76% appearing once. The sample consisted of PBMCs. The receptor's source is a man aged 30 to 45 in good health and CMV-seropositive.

CDR3 loop: CASSQTSGKYNEQFF. The DNA for the CDR3 is TGTGCCAGCAGCCAAACGTCGGGGAAGTACAATGAGCAGTTCTTC. The chain uses TRBV13 and TRBJ2-1; a weak D match, TRBD2 (5 bases). Germline V gene data show CDR1 as PRHDT and CDR2 as FYEKMQ (reference sequence). Trimming cost V 5 bases and J 4 bases, with 15 bases left between them. The CDR3 has 15 amino acids.